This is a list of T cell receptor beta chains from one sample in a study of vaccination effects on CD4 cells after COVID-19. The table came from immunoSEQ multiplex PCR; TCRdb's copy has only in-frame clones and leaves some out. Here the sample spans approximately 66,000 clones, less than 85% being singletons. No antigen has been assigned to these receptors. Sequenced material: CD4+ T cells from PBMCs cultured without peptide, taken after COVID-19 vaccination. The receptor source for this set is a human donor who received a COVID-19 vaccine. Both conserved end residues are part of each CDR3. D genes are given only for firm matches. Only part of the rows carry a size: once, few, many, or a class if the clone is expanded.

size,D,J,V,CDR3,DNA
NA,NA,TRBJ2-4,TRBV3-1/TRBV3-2,CASSPLLRGTKNIQYF,TGTGCCAGCAGCCCATTGCTGAGAGGGACCAAAAACATTCAGTACTTC
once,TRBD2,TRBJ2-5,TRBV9,CASSERLAGGETQYF,TGTGCCAGCAGCGAGAGACTAGCGGGGGGTGAGACCCAGTACTTC
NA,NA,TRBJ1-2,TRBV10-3,CAISNRGGIYGYTF,TGTGCCATCTCGAATCGGGGAGGGATATACGGCTACACCTTC
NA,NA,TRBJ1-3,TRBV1,CTSSLGLFGNTIYF,TGCACCAGCAGCCTCGGACTGTTTGGAAACACCATATATTTT
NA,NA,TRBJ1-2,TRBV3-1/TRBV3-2,CASTLDGYPRLGVTNYGYTF,TGTGCCAGCACCTTGGACGGATATCCCCGACTTGGGGTTACTAACTATGGCTACACCTTC
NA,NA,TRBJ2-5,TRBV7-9,CASTQGFVSETQYF,TGTGCCAGCACCCAGGGGTTTGTCTCGGAGACCCAGTACTTC
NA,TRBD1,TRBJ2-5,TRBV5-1,CASSFMTGGQETQYF,TGCGCCAGCAGCTTCATGACAGGGGGCCAAGAGACCCAGTACTTC
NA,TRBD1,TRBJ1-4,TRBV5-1,CASSLRLTGGKEKLFF,TGCGCCAGCAGCTTGAGGCTTACAGGGGGAAAAGAAAAACTGTTTTTT
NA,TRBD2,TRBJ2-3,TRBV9,CASSFGLTSGYKKDTQYF,TGTGCCAGCAGCTTCGGATTGACTAGCGGGTATAAAAAAGATACGCAGTATTTT
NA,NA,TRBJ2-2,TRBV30,CAWSLGPGDTGELFF,TGTGCCTGGAGTCTGGGGCCTGGGGACACCGGGGAGCTGTTTTTT
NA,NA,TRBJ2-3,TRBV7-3,CASSLDRTTDTQYF,TGTGCCAGCAGCCTCGACAGGACCACAGATACGCAGTATTTT
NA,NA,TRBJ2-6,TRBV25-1,CASRETGGGDGANVLTF,TGTGCCAGCAGGGAAACAGGAGGAGGGGACGGGGCCAACGTCCTGACTTTC
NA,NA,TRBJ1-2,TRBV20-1,CSARGGDGYTF,TGCAGTGCTAGAGGGGGGGATGGCTACACCTTC
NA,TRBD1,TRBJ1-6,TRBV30,CAWDPGQGSSPLHF,TGTGCCTGGGACCCTGGACAGGGAAGTTCACCCCTCCACTTT
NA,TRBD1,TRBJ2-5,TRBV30,CATDRGGETQYF,TGTGCGACTGACAGGGGGGGAGAGACCCAGTACTTC
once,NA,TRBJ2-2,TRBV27,CASSFGGRGQLFF,TGTGCCAGCAGTTTTGGTGGGCGCGGGCAGCTGTTTTTT
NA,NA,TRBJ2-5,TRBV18,CASSPGEQETQYF,TGTGCCAGCTCACCGGGGGAACAAGAGACCCAGTACTTC
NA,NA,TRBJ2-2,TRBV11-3,CASSPRISGELFF,TGTGCCAGCAGCCCGCGGATCAGCGGGGAGCTGTTTTTT
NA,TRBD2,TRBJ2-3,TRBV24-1,CATSDFSSGVTDTQYF,TGTGCCACCAGTGATTTTAGTAGCGGGGTCACAGATACGCAGTATTTT
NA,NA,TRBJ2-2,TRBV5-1,CASSVLLQQGLITGELFF,TGCGCCAGCAGCGTGCTCCTTCAACAGGGTTTAATAACCGGGGAGCTGTTTTTT
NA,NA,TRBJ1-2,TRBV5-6,CASSLAGTETYGYTF,TGTGCCAGCAGCTTGGCCGGGACGGAAACCTATGGCTACACCTTC
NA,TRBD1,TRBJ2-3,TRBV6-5,CASSWTGTSTDTQYF,TGTGCCAGCAGTTGGACAGGGACTAGCACAGATACGCAGTATTTT
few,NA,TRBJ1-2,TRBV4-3,CASSLIVATSYGYTF,TGCGCCAGCAGCCTGATAGTGGCTACCTCCTATGGCTACACCTTC
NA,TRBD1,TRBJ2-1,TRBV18,CASSPYRGPYNEQFF,TGTGCCAGCTCACCATACAGGGGCCCCTACAATGAGCAGTTCTTC
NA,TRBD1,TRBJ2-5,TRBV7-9,CASSLAQGTGDGYF,TGTGCCAGCAGCTTAGCCCAAGGGACAGGGGATGGGTACTTC
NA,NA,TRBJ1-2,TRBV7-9,CASSSLRAGLYGYTF,TGTGCCAGCAGCTCCCTTAGAGCAGGACTTTATGGCTACACCTTC
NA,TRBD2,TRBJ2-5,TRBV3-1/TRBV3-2,CASSQVTSGGAQYF,TGTGCCAGCAGCCAAGTGACTAGCGGGGGGGCCCAGTACTTC
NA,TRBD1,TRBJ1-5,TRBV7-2,CASSFSTGGGNQPQHF,TGTGCCAGCAGCTTCTCGACAGGGGGAGGGAATCAGCCCCAGCATTTT
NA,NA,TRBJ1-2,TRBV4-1,CASSQDFYGYTF,TGCGCCAGCAGCCAAGATTTCTATGGCTACACCTTC
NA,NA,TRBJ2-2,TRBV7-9,CASSLIGGELFF,TGTGCCAGCAGCCTAATCGGCGGGGAGCTGTTTTTT
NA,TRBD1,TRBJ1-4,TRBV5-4,CASSPSRDRGRVEKLFF,TGTGCCAGCAGCCCGTCCCGGGACAGGGGGCGGGTTGAAAAACTGTTTTTT
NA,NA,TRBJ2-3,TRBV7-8,CASSLERGRRADTQYF,TGTGCCAGCAGCTTAGAACGGGGGCGCCGCGCAGATACGCAGTATTTT
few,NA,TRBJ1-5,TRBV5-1,CASSLGGDTGQPQHF,TGCGCCAGCAGCCTCGGGGGGGATACCGGTCAGCCCCAGCATTTT
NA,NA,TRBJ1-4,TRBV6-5,CASSYTTGTNEKLFF,TGTGCCAGCAGTTACACGACAGGAACTAATGAAAAACTGTTTTTT
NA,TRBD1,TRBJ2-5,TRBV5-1,CASSWDRPRETQYF,TGCGCCAGCAGCTGGGACAGGCCACGAGAGACCCAGTACTTC
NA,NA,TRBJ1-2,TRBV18,CASSAPSSGYTF,TGTGCCAGCTCGGCGCCCTCATCGGGCTACACCTTC
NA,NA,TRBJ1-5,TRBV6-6,CASSYSGPGNQPQHF,TGTGCCAGCAGTTACTCGGGCCCGGGGAATCAGCCCCAGCATTTT
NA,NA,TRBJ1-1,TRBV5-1,CASSQSGLNTEAFF,TGCGCCAGCAGCCAGTCCGGATTAAACACTGAAGCTTTCTTT
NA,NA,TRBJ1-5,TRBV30,CAWSATGFQPQHF,TGTGCCTGGAGTGCGACGGGATTCCAGCCCCAGCATTTT
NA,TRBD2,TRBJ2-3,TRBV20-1,CSASPAGGKDTQYF,TGCAGTGCTAGTCCAGCGGGGGGAAAAGATACGCAGTATTTT
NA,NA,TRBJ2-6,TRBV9,CASSPQDSGANVLTF,TGTGCCAGCAGCCCTCAGGACTCTGGGGCCAACGTCCTGACTTTC
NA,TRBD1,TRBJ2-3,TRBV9,CASSTGQGVFTDTQYF,TGTGCCAGCAGCACAGGACAGGGGGTTTTCACAGATACGCAGTATTTT
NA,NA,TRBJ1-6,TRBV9,CASSVGPINSPLHF,TGTGCCAGCAGCGTGGGACCGATAAATTCACCCCTCCACTTT
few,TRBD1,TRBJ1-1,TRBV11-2,CASSLDGQGGTEAFF,TGTGCCAGCAGCTTAGATGGACAGGGAGGCACTGAAGCTTTCTTT